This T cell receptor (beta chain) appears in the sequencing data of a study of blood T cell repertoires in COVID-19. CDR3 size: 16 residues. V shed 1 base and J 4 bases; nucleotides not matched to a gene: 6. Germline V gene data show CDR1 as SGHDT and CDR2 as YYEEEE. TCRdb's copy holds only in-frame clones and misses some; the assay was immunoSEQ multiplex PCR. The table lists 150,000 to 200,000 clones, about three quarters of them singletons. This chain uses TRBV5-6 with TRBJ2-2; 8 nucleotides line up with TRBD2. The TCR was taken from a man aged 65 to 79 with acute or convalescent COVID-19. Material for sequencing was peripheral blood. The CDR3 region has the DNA TGTGCCAGCAGCTTGCGTCGGGGGGGCCTCACCGGGGAGCTGTTTTTT. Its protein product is CASSLRRGGLTGELFF.